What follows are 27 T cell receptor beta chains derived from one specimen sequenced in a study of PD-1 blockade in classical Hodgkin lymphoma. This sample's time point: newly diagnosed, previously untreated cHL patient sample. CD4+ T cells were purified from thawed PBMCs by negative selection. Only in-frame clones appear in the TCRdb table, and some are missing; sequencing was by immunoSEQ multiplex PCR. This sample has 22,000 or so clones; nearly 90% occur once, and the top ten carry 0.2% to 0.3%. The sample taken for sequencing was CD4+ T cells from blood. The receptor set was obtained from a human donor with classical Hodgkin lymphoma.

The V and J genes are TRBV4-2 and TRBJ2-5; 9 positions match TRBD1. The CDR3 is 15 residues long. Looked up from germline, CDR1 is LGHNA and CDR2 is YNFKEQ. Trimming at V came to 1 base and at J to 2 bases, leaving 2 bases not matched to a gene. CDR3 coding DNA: TGTGCCAGCAGCCAAGGGGACAGGGAACAAGAGACCCAGTACTTC. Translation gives CASSQGDREQETQYF.

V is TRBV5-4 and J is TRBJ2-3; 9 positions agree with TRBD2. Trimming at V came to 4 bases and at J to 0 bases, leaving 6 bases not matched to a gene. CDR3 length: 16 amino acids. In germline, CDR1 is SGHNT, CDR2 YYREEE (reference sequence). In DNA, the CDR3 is TGTGCCAGCAGCATCCCTAGCGGGGCTAGCACAGATACGCAGTATTTT. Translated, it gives CASSIPSGASTDTQYF.

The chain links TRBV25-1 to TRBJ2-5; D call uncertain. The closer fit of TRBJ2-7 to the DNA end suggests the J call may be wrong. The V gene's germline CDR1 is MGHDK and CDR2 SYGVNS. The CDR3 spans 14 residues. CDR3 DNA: TGTGCCAGCAGTGAATCTAACAGCGCCTACGAGCAGTACTTC. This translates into CASSESNSAYEQYF.

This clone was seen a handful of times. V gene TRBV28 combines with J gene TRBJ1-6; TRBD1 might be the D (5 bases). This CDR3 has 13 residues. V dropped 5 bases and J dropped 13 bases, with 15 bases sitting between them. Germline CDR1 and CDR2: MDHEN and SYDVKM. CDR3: CASSPGTSAPLHF. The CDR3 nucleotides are TGTGCCAGCAGTCCCGGGACCAGCGCCCCCCTCCACTTT.

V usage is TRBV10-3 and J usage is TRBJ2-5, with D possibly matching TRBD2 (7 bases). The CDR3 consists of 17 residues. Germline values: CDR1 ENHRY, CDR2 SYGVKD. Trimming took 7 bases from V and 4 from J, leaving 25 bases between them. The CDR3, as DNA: TGTGCCATCAAAGGTTTAGGGGGGGGCCCCTTCGGAGAGACCCAGTACTTC. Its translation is CAIKGLGGGPFGETQYF.

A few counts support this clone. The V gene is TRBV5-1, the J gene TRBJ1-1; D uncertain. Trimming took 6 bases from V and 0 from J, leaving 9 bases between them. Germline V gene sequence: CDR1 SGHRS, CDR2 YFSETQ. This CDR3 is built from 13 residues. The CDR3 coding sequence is TGCGCCAGCAAGATTAAGATGAACACTGAAGCTTTCTTT. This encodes CASKIKMNTEAFF.

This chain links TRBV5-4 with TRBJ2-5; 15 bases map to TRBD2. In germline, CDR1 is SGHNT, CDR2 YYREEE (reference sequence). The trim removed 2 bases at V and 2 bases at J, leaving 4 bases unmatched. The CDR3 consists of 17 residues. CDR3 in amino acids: CASSFGTSGGLQETQYF. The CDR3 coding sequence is TGTGCCAGCAGCTTTGGGACTAGCGGGGGGTTACAAGAGACCCAGTACTTC.

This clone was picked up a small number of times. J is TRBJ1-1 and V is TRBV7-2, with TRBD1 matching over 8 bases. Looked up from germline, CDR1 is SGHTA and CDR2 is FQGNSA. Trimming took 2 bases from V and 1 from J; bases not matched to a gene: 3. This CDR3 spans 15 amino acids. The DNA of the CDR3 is TGTGCCAGCAGCTTACAGGACAGGGAGAACACTGAAGCTTTCTTT. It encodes CASSLQDRENTEAFF.

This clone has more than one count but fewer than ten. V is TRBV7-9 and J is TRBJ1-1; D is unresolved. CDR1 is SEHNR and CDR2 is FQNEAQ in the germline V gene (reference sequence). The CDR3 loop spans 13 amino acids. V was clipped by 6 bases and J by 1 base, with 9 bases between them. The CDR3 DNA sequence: TGTGCCAGCAGGATTGAGGGGAACACTGAAGCTTTCTTT. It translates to CASRIEGNTEAFF.

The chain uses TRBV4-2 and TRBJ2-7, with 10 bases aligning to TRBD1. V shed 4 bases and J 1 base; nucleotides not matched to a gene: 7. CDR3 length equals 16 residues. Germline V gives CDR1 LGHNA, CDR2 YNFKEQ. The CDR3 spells CASSPFGTGVSYEQYF. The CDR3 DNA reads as TGTGCCAGCAGCCCATTCGGGACAGGGGTATCCTACGAGCAGTACTTC.

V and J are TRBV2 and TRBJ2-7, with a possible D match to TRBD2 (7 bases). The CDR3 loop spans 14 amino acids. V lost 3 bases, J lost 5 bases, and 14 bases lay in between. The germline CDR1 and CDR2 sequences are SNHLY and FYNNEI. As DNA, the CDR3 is TGTGCCAGCAGTGAGTGGGGGGGGCGGAACGAGCAGTACTTC. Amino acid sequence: CASSEWGGRNEQYF.

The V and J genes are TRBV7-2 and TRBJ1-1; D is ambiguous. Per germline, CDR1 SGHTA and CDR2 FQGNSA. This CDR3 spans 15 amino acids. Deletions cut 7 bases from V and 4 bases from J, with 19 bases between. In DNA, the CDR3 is TGTGCCAGCACCACGTCTGCCCGGATCCGCACTGAAGCTTTCTTT. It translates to CASTTSARIRTEAFF.

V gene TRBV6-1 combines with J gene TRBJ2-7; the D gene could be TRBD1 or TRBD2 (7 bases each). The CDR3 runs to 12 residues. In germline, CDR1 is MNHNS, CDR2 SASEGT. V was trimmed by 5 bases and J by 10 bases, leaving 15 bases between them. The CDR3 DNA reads TGTGCCAGCAGTTCGCAGGGGGGGGGCCAGTACTTC. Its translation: CASSSQGGGQYF.

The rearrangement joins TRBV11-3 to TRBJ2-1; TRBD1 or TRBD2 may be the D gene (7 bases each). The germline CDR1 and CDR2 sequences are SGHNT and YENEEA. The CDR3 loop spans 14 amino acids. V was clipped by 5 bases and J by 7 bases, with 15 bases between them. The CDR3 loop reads CASSNRQGGNEQFF. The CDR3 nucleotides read TGTGCCAGCAGCAACAGACAGGGAGGGAATGAGCAGTTCTTC.

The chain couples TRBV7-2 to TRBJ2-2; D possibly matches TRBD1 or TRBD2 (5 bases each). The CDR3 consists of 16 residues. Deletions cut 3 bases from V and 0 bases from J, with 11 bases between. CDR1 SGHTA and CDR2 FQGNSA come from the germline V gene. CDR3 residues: CASSLRGGANTGELFF. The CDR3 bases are TGTGCCAGCAGCTTGAGGGGTGGGGCGAACACCGGGGAGCTGTTTTTT.

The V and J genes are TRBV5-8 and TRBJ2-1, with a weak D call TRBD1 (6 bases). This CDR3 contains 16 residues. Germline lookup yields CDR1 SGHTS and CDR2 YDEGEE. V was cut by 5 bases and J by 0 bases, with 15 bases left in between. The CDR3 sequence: CASSGGQTDSYNEQFF. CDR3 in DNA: TGTGCCAGCAGTGGGGGCCAGACAGACTCCTACAATGAGCAGTTCTTC. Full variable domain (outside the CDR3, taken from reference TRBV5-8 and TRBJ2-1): EAGVTQSPTHLIKTRGQQATLRCSPISGHTSVYWYQQALGLGLQFLLWYDEGEERNRGNFPPRFSGRQFPNYSSELNVNALELEDSALYLCASSGGQTDSYNEQFFGPGTRLTVL.

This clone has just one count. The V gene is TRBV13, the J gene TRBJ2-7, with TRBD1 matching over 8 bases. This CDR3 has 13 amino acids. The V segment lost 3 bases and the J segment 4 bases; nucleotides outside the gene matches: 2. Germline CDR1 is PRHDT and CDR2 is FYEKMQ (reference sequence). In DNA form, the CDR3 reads TGTGCCAGCAGCTTCTGGGACAGGTACGAGCAGTACTTC. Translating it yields CASSFWDRYEQYF. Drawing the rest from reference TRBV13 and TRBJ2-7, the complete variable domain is AAGVIQSPRHLIKEKRETATLKCYPIPRHDTVYWYQQGPGQDPQFLISFYEKMQSDKGSIPDRFSAQQFSDYHSELNMSSLELGDSALYFCASSFWDRYEQYFGPGTRLTVT.

The CDR3 nucleotides are TGTGCCAGCAACCGTGGTGGGGGAATAGATACGCAGTATTTT. Translated, it gives CASNRGGGIDTQYF. The gene calls are TRBV9 and TRBJ2-3, with D perhaps being TRBD1 or TRBD2 (5 bases each). Germline V gene sequence: CDR1 SGDLS, CDR2 YYNGEE. V dropped 6 bases and J dropped 5 bases, with 16 bases sitting between them. This CDR3 spans 14 amino acids.

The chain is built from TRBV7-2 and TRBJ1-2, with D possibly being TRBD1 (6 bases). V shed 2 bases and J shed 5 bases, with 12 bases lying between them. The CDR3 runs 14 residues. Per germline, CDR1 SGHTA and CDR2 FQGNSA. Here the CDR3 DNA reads TGTGCCAGCAGCTTACCCGGGACACCGTATGGCTACACCTTC. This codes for CASSLPGTPYGYTF.

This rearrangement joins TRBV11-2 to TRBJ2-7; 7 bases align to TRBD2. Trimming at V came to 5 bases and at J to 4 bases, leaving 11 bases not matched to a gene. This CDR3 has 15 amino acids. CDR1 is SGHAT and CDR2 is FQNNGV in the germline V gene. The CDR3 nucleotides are TGTGCCAGCAGCCTCGGGAGGCTAGCGACTTACGAGCAGTACTTC. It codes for CASSLGRLATYEQYF.

CDR3 sequence reads: CATSRDGSTYNEQFF. The CDR3 DNA reads as TGTGCCACCAGCAGAGATGGGAGTACCTACAATGAGCAGTTCTTC. The genes are TRBV15 and TRBJ2-1, with a possible D match to TRBD2 (5 bases). Between the trimmed V and J ends, which lost 0 bases and 2 bases, there was a span of 8 bases. CDR3 length equals 15 residues. Germline CDR1 reads LNHNV; CDR2 reads YYDKDF (reference sequence). The full variable domain, completed using reference TRBV15 and TRBJ2-1, is DAMVIQNPRYQVTQFGKPVTLSCSQTLNHNVMYWYQQKSSQAPKLLFHYYDKDFNNEADTPDNFQSRRPNTSFCFLDIRSPGLGDTAMYLCATSRDGSTYNEQFFGPGTRLTVL.

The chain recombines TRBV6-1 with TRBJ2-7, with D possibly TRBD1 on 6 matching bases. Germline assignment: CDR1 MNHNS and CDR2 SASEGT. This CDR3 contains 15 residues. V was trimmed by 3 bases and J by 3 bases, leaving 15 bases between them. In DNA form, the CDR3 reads TGTGCCAGCAGTGAGGCCGGGACAAACAACTACGAGCAGTACTTC. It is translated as CASSEAGTNNYEQYF.

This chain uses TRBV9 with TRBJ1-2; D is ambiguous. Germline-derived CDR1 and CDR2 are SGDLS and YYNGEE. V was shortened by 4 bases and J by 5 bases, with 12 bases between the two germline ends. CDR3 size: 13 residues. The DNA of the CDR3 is TGTGCCAGCAGCTTGTACCTAGGGTATGGCTACACCTTC. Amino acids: CASSLYLGYGYTF.

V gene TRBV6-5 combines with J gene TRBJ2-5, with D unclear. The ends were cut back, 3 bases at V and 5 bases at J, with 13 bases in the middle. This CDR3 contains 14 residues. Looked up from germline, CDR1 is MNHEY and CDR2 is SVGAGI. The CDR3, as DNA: TGTGCCAGCAGTTATGGGCGGCTCCGGGAGACCCAGTACTTC. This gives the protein CASSYGRLRETQYF.

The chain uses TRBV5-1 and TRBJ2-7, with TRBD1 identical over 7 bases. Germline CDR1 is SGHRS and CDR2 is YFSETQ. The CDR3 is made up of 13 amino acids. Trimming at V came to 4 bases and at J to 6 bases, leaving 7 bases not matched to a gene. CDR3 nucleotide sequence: TGCGCCAGCAGCGACAGGGTGAGGGGCGAGCAGTACTTC. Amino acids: CASSDRVRGEQYF.

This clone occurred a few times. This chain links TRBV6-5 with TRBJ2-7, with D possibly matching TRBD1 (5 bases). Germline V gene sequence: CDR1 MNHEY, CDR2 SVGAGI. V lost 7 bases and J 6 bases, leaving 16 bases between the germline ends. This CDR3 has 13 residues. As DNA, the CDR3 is TGTGCCAGCAAGGGGCCTCGATACGGCGAGCAGTACTTC. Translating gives CASKGPRYGEQYF.

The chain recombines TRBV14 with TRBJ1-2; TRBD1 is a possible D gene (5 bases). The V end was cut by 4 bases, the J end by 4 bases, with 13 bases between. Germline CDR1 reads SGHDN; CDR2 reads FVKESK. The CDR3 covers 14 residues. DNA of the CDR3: TGTGCCAGCAGCCTACGGGGGACCGCCTATGGCTACACCTTC. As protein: CASSLRGTAYGYTF.